The sequence of this T cell receptor (beta chain) was determined in a study of T cell responses to AZD1222 COVID-19 vaccine. Profiled with immunoSEQ multiplex PCR; TCRdb holds only in-frame clones, not every one. This sample has approximately 160,000 clones, with 85% to 95% found just once. The CDR3 is 13 residues long. V was cut by 5 bases and J by 5 bases, with 12 bases left in between. Germline V gene data show CDR1 as MDHEN and CDR2 as SYDVKM. The J gene is TRBJ1-2, the V gene TRBV28; tentatively, D is TRBD1 (5 bases). Material: peripheral blood, obtained on day 0 of AZD1222 vaccination. The receptor was isolated from an adult in good health. The CDR3 spells CASSPGTTYGYTF. CDR3 sequence (DNA): TGTGCCAGCAGTCCCGGGACTACATATGGCTACACCTTC.